This TCR beta chain was recovered during a study of response to subunit inactivated influenza vaccine. Study results and caveats: Authors suggested each seasonal flu vaccination may recruit only limited numbers of new T cells.

The V end lost 5 bases, the J end lost 5 bases, and 18 bases lay between the germline ends. This CDR3 has 15 residues. CDR1 is DFQATT, CDR2 SNEGSKA, per germline (reference sequence). MiXCR, run by TCRdb on the RT-PCR reads, gives a single entry per CDR3 protein. The sample lists 400,000 to 650,000 distinct CDR3 sequences; under 8.5% were seen once. For this clonotype: The target antigen is unknown.

This sequence joins TRBV20-1 and TRBJ1-4, with D perhaps matching TRBD1 (5 bases). Sequencing was performed on PBMCs from blood, taken about 23 months after vaccination. The TCR originated in a man aged 50-75 years who received an inactivated influenza vaccine. The CDR3 nucleotides are TGCAGTGCTTTCGTCCCGGGACGGGAAAATGAAAAACTGTTTTTT. It translates to CSAFVPGRENEKLFF.